The clone carrying this TCR beta chain was found a few times. The target antigen is unknown. With 60 Vbeta and 13 Jbeta primers, the PCR was carried out. Profiled with immunoSEQ multiplex PCR; TCRdb holds only in-frame clones, not every one. The data show over 120,000 clones, with around 82% seen just once and approximately 2.5% held by the top ten. This sample is part of a study of cytomegalovirus exposure and HLA in healthy donors. Whole-study findings and limits: It was reported that the classifier diagnosed cytomegalovirus status with high specificity and sensitivity in both the original and validation cohorts.

CDR3 length equals 16 residues. Germline values: CDR1 SGHRS, CDR2 YFSETQ. Trimming cost V 4 bases and J 5 bases; bases outside gene matches: 11. The specimen sequenced was PBMCs. The receptor comes from a man between 45 and 60 years old in good health and CMV-seronegative. The J gene is TRBJ2-2, the V gene TRBV5-1; 7 positions match TRBD2. CDR3 loop: CASSATGTTRTGELFF. The CDR3 DNA is TGCGCCAGCAGCGCGACCGGGACTACGCGGACCGGGGAGCTGTTTTTT.